Below are 25 T cell receptor beta chains sequenced from a single sample in a study of blood T cells in healthy people across ages. For the second PCR, which ran for roughly 7 to 11 cycles, a sample-barcoded 5' primer and a J-beta primer mix were used. Each CDR3 protein gets one entry after TCRdb re-called the 5' RACE reads with MiXCR. The repertoire holds almost 300,000 distinct CDR3 sequences, with 25% to 30% as singletons. The sequenced sample was blood. These receptors all come from a woman aged 65 to 85 in good health.

The table lists this clonotype with a few counts. The chain employs TRBV5-5 and TRBJ1-1; D is perhaps TRBD1 (5 bases). V was shortened by 0 bases and J by 0 bases, with 6 bases between the two germline ends. Germline CDR1 is SGHKS and CDR2 is YYEKEE (reference sequence). This CDR3 has 14 residues. In DNA, the CDR3 is TGTGCCAGCAGCTTGGGGGGGGTGAACACTGAAGCTTTCTTT. This codes for CASSLGGVNTEAFF.

This chain links TRBV7-2 with TRBJ2-5; 7 positions match TRBD2. CDR1 is SGHTA, CDR2 FQGNSA, per germline. The CDR3 is 15 amino acids. V lost 2 bases to trimming and J lost 5 bases; unmatched junction nucleotides: 8. The DNA for the CDR3 is TGTGCCAGCAGCTTATCCGTCACCGGGGGGGAGACCCAGTACTTC. Translated: CASSLSVTGGETQYF.

This clonotype was seen a handful of times. The chain is built from TRBV20-1 and TRBJ2-1, with D possibly being TRBD2 (6 bases). Looked up from germline, CDR1 is DFQATT and CDR2 is SNEGSKA (reference sequence). The V end lost 4 bases, the J end lost 4 bases, and 17 bases lay between the germline ends. The CDR3 length is 15 residues. CDR3 protein: CSAIQGLGTYNEQFF. CDR3 nucleotide sequence: TGCAGTGCTATCCAGGGACTTGGGACTTACAATGAGCAGTTCTTC.

This clonotype showed up many times. The chain couples TRBV6-5 to TRBJ1-2; 9 nucleotides agree with TRBD1. This CDR3 contains 16 residues. With 4 bases clipped from V and 0 bases from J, the junction kept 6 bases outside the gene matches. From germline, CDR1 is MNHEY and CDR2 SVGAGI. The CDR3 DNA reads as TGTGCCAGCAGTTTAAGGACAGGGGAGGCTAACTATGGCTACACCTTC. Translating gives CASSLRTGEANYGYTF.

This clonotype was recorded a few times. The gene calls are TRBV28 and TRBJ1-4, with D hard to call. CDR1 MDHEN and CDR2 SYDVKM come from the germline V gene. V shed 3 bases and J shed 0 bases, with 17 bases lying between them. The CDR3 length is 18 residues. The CDR3 DNA follows: TGTGCCAGCAGTTTGCCCTTAACCTACAGTGCAACTAATGAAAAACTGTTTTTT. Protein product: CASSLPLTYSATNEKLFF. The full variable domain, rest sourced from reference TRBV28 and TRBJ1-4, is DVKVTQSSRYLVKRTGEKVFLECVQDMDHENMFWYRQDPGLGLRLIYFSYDVKMKEKGDIPEGYSVSREKKERFSLILESASTNQTSMYLCASSLPLTYSATNEKLFFGSGTQLSVL.

This clonotype turned up a few times. This chain connects TRBV10-2 to TRBJ2-5; D is ambiguous. Germline assignment: CDR1 WSHSY and CDR2 SAAADI. The CDR3 has 14 amino acids. Trimming stripped 1 base from V and 1 base from J, with 7 bases between. The CDR3 DNA reads TGCGCCAGCAGTGAGTGGACGTCCCAAGAGACCCAGTACTTC. Translated, it gives CASSEWTSQETQYF.

The chain uses TRBV18 and TRBJ2-7; D not certain. Trimming took off 3 bases at V and 3 bases at J, with 12 bases between the two ends. CDR3 length equals 14 residues. Germline V gives CDR1 KGHSH, CDR2 LQKENI. CDR3 loop: CASSPKPDYYEQYF. CDR3 DNA: TGTGCCAGCTCACCGAAGCCAGATTACTACGAGCAGTACTTC.

The V gene is TRBV20-1, the J gene TRBJ2-2, with 11 nucleotides matching TRBD2. The CDR3 contains 14 residues. The junction had 4 bases not matched to a gene; V was cut back by 4 bases and J by 6 bases. The germline CDR1 and CDR2 sequences are DFQATT and SNEGSKA (reference sequence). The CDR3 coding sequence is TGCAGTGCTAAGATAGCGGGAGGGCCCGGGGAGCTGTTTTTT. Amino acids: CSAKIAGGPGELFF.

Regarding this clonotype: A junction end diverges from the germline sequence, so it may reflect a read error. The gene calls are TRBV6-1 and TRBJ2-5; the D gene is possibly TRBD2 (6 bases). The germline V gene encodes CDR1 MNHNS and CDR2 SASEGT. The CDR3 spans 15 residues. CDR3 amino acids: CAGSGGEAYQETQYF. CDR3 coding DNA: TGTGCCGGCAGTGGAGGGGAGGCCTACCAAGAGACCCAGTACTTC.

The table lists this clonotype with a few counts. The V gene is TRBV18, the J gene TRBJ1-3; D unclear. The CDR3 has 15 residues. The V end lost 3 bases, the J end lost 3 bases, and 12 bases lay between the germline ends. CDR1 is KGHSH, CDR2 LQKENI, per germline. The CDR3 here is CASSPVHNDGNTIYF. Here the CDR3 DNA reads TGTGCCAGCTCACCGGTACACAACGATGGAAACACCATATATTTT.

J is TRBJ1-2 and V is TRBV20-1, with 7 positions matching TRBD1. This CDR3 is 13 amino acids long. V shed 5 bases, J shed 6 bases, and the junction held 9 bases outside the gene matches. Germline CDR1 is DFQATT and CDR2 is SNEGSKA (reference sequence). CDR3 region: CSALGGGKDGYTF. As DNA, the CDR3 is TGCAGTGCTTTAGGGGGCGGAAAGGATGGCTACACCTTC.

By frequency in the sample, this clonotype is medium-sized. The chain recombines TRBV18 with TRBJ2-2; D is perhaps TRBD1 (6 bases). Trimming pared 1 base from V and 4 bases from J, leaving 16 bases between. CDR1 and CDR2 from the germline V gene are KGHSH and LQKENI. This CDR3 comprises 17 residues. The CDR3 is CASSPLKNRDSTGELFF. The CDR3 DNA sequence: TGTGCCAGCTCACCACTAAAGAACAGGGATTCCACCGGGGAGCTGTTTTTT.

The chain carries TRBV20-1 and TRBJ1-1; 7 bases fit TRBD1. Losses at the gene ends were 4 bases for V and 0 bases for J; bases not matched to a gene: 5. Germline loops: CDR1 DFQATT, CDR2 SNEGSKA (reference sequence). The length of the CDR3 is 14 residues. CDR3 sequence (DNA): TGCAGTGCTAAACAAGGGACAGTGAACACTGAAGCTTTCTTT. The encoded protein is CSAKQGTVNTEAFF.

The gene calls are TRBV10-3 and TRBJ2-2; D might be TRBD1 (6 bases). CDR3 size: 14 residues. CDR1 is ENHRY, CDR2 SYGVKD, per germline. Trimming took off 4 bases at V and 8 bases at J, with 14 bases between the two ends. The CDR3: CAISGTAERGELFF. The DNA for the CDR3 is TGTGCCATCAGTGGGACAGCGGAAAGGGGGGAGCTGTTTTTT.

The gene calls are TRBV19 and TRBJ1-2; perhaps TRBD1 as D (6 bases). The germline gives CDR1 LNHDA, CDR2 SQIVND (reference sequence). V lost 6 bases and J lost 4, with 21 bases in between. The CDR3 consists of 16 residues. The CDR3 sequence: CASSPDLRGRVYGYTF. The CDR3 DNA follows: TGTGCCAGTAGCCCAGACCTCAGGGGTCGGGTCTATGGCTACACCTTC.

This clonotype was seen a few times. The V call is TRBV6-5, the J call TRBJ2-1; a weak D match, TRBD1 (6 bases). The V and J ends lost 2 bases and 8 bases respectively, with 13 bases between them. The CDR3 loop spans 14 amino acids. The germline V gene encodes CDR1 MNHEY and CDR2 SVGAGI. CDR3 protein: CASSYMGQVHEQFF. The CDR3 nucleotides read TGTGCCAGCAGTTACATGGGACAAGTCCATGAGCAGTTCTTC.

This clonotype was recorded a few times. The chain couples TRBV5-1 to TRBJ2-5; a weak D match, TRBD1 (6 bases). The germline V gene encodes CDR1 SGHRS and CDR2 YFSETQ. The V gene lost 2 bases and the J gene lost 0 bases, with 8 bases spanning the gap. CDR3 length: 14 residues. The CDR3 reads CASSLGGHQETQYF. The CDR3 nucleotides read TGCGCCAGCAGCTTAGGGGGACACCAAGAGACCCAGTACTTC.

This clonotype was observed a few times. This chain links TRBV12-3 or TRBV12-4 with TRBJ2-3; D ambiguous. CDR3 size: 14 residues. V lost 7 bases and J 5 bases, leaving 16 bases between the germline ends. CDR3 sequence (DNA): TGTGCCAGCACCTATTCGGTGGCTCGAGATACGCAGTATTTT. Encoded protein: CASTYSVARDTQYF.

This clonotype was seen a few times. This rearrangement joins TRBV10-2 to TRBJ2-5; 10 nucleotides match TRBD2. The CDR3 contains 14 residues. The germline gives CDR1 WSHSY, CDR2 SAAADI. Trimming took 4 bases from V and 5 from J; bases not matched to a gene: 4. CDR3 residues: CASSASGRGETQYF. The CDR3, as DNA: TGCGCCAGCAGTGCTAGCGGGAGAGGGGAGACCCAGTACTTC.

This clonotype turned up a few times. This rearrangement joins TRBV20-1 to TRBJ2-5; 8 bases align to TRBD1. The CDR3 contains 14 residues. Trimming cost V 0 bases and J 4 bases; bases outside gene matches: 4. CDR1 and CDR2 (germline): DFQATT, SNEGSKA (reference sequence). The CDR3 loop is CSARDRQGRETQYF. CDR3 bases: TGCAGTGCTAGAGATAGACAGGGGCGAGAGACCCAGTACTTC.

The rearrangement joins TRBV20-1 to TRBJ1-6; a possible D gene is TRBD1 (6 bases). This CDR3 has 15 residues. The V end lost 6 bases, the J end lost 7 bases, and 19 bases lay between the germline ends. The germline gives CDR1 DFQATT, CDR2 SNEGSKA (reference sequence). CDR3 loop: CSARIGQTFNSPLHF. The CDR3 DNA reads as TGCAGTGCGAGAATAGGACAGACGTTCAATTCACCCCTCCACTTT.

The sample holds one count of this clonotype. The V gene is TRBV7-9, the J gene TRBJ1-4, with D unresolved. Germline-derived CDR1 and CDR2 are SEHNR and FQNEAQ (reference sequence). The CDR3 totals 15 residues. V was shortened by 1 base and J by 7 bases, with 13 bases between the two germline ends. The DNA of the CDR3 is TGTGCCAGCAGCTTAGAAGGAGTCGGAGCTGAAAAACTGTTTTTT. Its translation: CASSLEGVGAEKLFF.

This sequence joins TRBV5-1 and TRBJ2-5; 8 nucleotides line up with TRBD2. J lost 1 base, V lost 0 bases, and 11 bases had no gene match. Germline CDR1 reads SGHRS; CDR2 reads YFSETQ. CDR3 length: 18 residues. The chain's CDR3 is CASSLGSGRGGVQETQYF. The CDR3 nucleotides are TGCGCCAGCAGCTTGGGCAGCGGGAGAGGTGGGGTCCAAGAGACCCAGTACTTC.

The chain joins TRBV27 to TRBJ2-3; D is unresolved. Trimming cost V 8 bases and J 1 base, with 19 bases left between them. CDR1 is MNHEY, CDR2 SMNVEV, per germline (reference sequence). The length of the CDR3 is 16 residues. This CDR3 is CASPVFSPLGTDTQYF. In DNA form, the CDR3 reads TGTGCCAGCCCAGTTTTCAGCCCCTTAGGCACAGATACGCAGTATTTT.

The V gene is TRBV11-2, the J gene TRBJ2-5; 10 bases are shared with TRBD2. With the DNA end fitting TRBJ2-1 better, the J assignment may be wrong. CDR1 SGHAT and CDR2 FQNNGV come from the germline V gene. The CDR3 is 15 residues long. CDR3 DNA sequence: TGTGCCAGCAGCCCGGGTAGCGGGGGGTACAATGAGCAGTTCTTC. It translates to CASSPGSGGYNEQFF.